The next 4 T cell receptor beta chains were all read from a single sample in a study of monozygotic twins with inflammatory bowel disease. TCRdb re-analyzed the 5' RACE reads; it lists each CDR3 protein once, without DNA. The table for this sample gives 160,000 or so distinct CDR3 sequences. What was sequenced was blood. The receptors originated from a human donor with ulcerative colitis or Crohn's disease, or a healthy co-twin of an affected twin (not recorded which).

The V gene is TRBV7-8, the J gene TRBJ1-1; the D call from TCRdb, TRBD1, cannot be confirmed without DNA. Germline lookup yields CDR1 SGHVS and CDR2 FQNEAQ. The CDR3 has 13 residues. The CDR3 loop reads CASSSTGITEAFF.

The chain recombines TRBV7-9 with TRBJ2-7; with no DNA, the TCRdb D assignment of TRBD1 cannot be verified. CDR3 size: 13 residues. Germline values: CDR1 SEHNR, CDR2 FQNEAQ (reference sequence). The CDR3 loop is CASSLVPNYEQYF.

The V gene is TRBV7-9, the J gene TRBJ1-5; as DNA is missing, the TRBD1 call by TCRdb cannot be tested. This CDR3 region has 17 residues. Per the germline V gene, CDR1 is SEHNR and CDR2 is FQNEAQ (reference sequence). The CDR3 region is CASNYGQGEVGNQPQHF.

The chain is built from TRBV7-3 and TRBJ1-1; there is no DNA to check the TCRdb D call of TRBD1. The germline V gene has CDR1 SGHTA and CDR2 FQGTGA. The CDR3 spans 14 residues. The CDR3 protein is CASSTGTGRAEAFF.